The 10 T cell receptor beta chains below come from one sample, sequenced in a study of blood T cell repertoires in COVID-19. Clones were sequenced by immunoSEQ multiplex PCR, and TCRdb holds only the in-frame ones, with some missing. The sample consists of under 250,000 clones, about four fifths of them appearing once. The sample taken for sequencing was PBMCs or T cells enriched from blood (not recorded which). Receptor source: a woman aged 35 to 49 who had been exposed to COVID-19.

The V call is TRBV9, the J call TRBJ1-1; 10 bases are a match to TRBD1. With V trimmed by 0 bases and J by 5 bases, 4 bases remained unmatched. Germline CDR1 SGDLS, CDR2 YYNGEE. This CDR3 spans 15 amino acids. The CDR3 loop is CASSVVGTGETEAFF. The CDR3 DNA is TGTGCCAGCAGCGTAGTTGGGACAGGGGAAACTGAAGCTTTCTTT.

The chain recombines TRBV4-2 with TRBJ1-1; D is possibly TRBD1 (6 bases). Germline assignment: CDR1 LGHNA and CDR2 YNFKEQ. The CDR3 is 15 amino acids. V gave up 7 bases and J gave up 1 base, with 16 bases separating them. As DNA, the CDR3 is TGTGCCAGCATACAAAGCGGGACACAGAACACTGAAGCTTTCTTT. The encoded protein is CASIQSGTQNTEAFF.

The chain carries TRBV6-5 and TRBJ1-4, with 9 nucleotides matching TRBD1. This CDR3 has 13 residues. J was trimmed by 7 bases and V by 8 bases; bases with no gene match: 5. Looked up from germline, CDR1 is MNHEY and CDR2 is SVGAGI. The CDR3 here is CASRDRVSEKLFF. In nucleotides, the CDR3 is TGTGCCAGCCGGGACAGGGTTAGTGAAAAACTGTTTTTT.

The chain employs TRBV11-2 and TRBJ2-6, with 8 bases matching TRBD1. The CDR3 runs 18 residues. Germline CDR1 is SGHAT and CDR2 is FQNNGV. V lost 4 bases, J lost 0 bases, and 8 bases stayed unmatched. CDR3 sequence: CASSSTGGLVSGANVLTF. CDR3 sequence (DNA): TGTGCCAGCAGCTCCACAGGGGGGCTGGTCTCTGGGGCCAACGTCCTGACTTTC.

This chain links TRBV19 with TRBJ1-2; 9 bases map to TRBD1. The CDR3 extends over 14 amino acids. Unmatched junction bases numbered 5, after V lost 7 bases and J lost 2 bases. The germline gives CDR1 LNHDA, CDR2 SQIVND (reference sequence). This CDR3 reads CASTLGQGNYGYTF. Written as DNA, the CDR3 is TGTGCCAGTACCCTGGGACAGGGAAACTATGGCTACACCTTC.

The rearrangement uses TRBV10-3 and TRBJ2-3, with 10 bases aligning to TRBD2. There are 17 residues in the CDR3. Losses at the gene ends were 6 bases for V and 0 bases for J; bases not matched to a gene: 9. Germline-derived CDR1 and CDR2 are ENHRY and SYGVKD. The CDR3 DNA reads TGTGCCATCAGCGATACGCTGACTAGCGGGAGCACAGATACGCAGTATTTT. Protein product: CAISDTLTSGSTDTQYF.

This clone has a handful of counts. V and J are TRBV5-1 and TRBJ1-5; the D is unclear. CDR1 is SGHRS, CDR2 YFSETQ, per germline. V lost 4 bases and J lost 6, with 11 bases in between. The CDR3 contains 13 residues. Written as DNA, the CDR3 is TGCGCCAGCAGCAGTGGGCCGGCTCAGCCCCAGCATTTT. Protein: CASSSGPAQPQHF. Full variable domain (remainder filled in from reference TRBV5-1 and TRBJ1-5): KAGVTQTPRYLIKTRGQQVTLSCSPISGHRSVSWYQQTPGQGLQFLFEYFSETQRNKGNFPGRFSGRQFSNSRSEMNVSTLELGDSALYLCASSSGPAQPQHFGDGTRLSIL.

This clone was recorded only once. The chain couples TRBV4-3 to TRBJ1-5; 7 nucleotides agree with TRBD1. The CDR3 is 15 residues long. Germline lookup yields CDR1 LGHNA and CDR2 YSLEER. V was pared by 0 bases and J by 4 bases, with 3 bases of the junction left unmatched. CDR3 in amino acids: CASSQDTGQNQPQHF. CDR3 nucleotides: TGCGCCAGCAGCCAAGATACGGGACAGAATCAGCCCCAGCATTTT.

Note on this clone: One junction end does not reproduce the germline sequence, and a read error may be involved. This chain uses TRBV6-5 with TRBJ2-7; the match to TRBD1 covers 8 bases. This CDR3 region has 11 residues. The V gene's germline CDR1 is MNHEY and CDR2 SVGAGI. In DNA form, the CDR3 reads TGTGCCAGCAGCCTGGACAGGGCCCAACACTTC. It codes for CASSLDRAQHF.

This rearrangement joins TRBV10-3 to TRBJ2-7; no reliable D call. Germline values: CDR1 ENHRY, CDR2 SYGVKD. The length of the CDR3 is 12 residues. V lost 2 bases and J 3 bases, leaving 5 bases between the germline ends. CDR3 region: CAISEINYEQYF. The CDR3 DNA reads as TGTGCCATCAGTGAGATCAACTACGAGCAGTACTTC.